The next 17 T cell receptor beta chains were all read from a single sample in a study of molecular identifiers for immune sequencing clone quantification. TCRdb re-analysed the PCR reads in MiXCR, keeping a single row per CDR3 protein. The table includes some 590,000 distinct CDR3 sequences, around 25% detected once. Sequencing used naive CD8+ T cells from blood, with Jurkat cell RNA spiked in. Noted subset: FACS-sorted CD8+CD4-CCR7+CD45RA+ naive T cells. These receptor sequences come from a human donor in good health. Some libraries in this study had Jurkat cell RNA spiked in.

The chain carries TRBV3-1 and TRBJ2-3, with 9 bases fitting TRBD2. This CDR3 contains 16 residues. CDR1 is LGHDT, CDR2 YNNKEL, per germline (reference sequence). V was clipped by 1 base and J by 3 bases; unmatched bases: 5. The CDR3 DNA follows: TGTGCCAGCAGCCAAGGGGTTAGCGGGAGTACAGATACGCAGTATTTT. This gives the protein CASSQGVSGSTDTQYF.

V and J are TRBV7-3 and TRBJ2-1, with 7 bases fitting TRBD2. CDR3 size: 13 residues. The V gene end was trimmed by 1 base and the J gene end by 8 bases; junction bases not matched to a gene: 2. The germline CDR1 and CDR2 sequences are SGHTA and FQGTGA. Here the CDR3 reads CASSLRLAHEQFF. CDR3 DNA sequence: TGTGCCAGCAGCTTAAGACTAGCCCATGAGCAGTTCTTC.

V is TRBV12-3 or TRBV12-4 and J is TRBJ1-1; 8 bases match TRBD1. CDR3 size: 15 residues. V gave up 2 bases and J gave up 6 bases; unmatched junction bases: 8. In nucleotides, the CDR3 is TGTGCCAGCAGTTTAATGACAGGGGAATACGCTGAAGCTTTCTTT. Residues: CASSLMTGEYAEAFF.

A few counts support this clonotype. The V gene is TRBV19, the J gene TRBJ1-5; D call uncertain. Trimming pared 3 bases from V and 0 bases from J, leaving 9 bases between. Looked up from germline, CDR1 is LNHDA and CDR2 is SQIVND (reference sequence). The CDR3 length is 15 residues. The CDR3 coding sequence is TGTGCCAGTAGTATGTACGGGTATAGCAATCAGCCCCAGCATTTT. Translated: CASSMYGYSNQPQHF.

Regarding this clonotype: This could be a read error, since a much larger clone is one nucleotide away. Here the CDR3 DNA reads TGCGCCAGCGGCGGGGGAGCGAACACCGGGGAGCTGTTTTTT. This encodes CASGGGANTGELFF. The V and J genes are TRBV5-1 and TRBJ2-2; 7 bases map to TRBD2. Germline V gene lookup returns CDR1 SGHRS and CDR2 YFSETQ. CDR3 length: 14 amino acids. The trim removed 7 bases at V and 0 bases at J, leaving 3 bases unmatched.

The V call is TRBV9, the J call TRBJ2-7; no clear D. The length of the CDR3 is 13 residues. Germline V lookup: CDR1 SGDLS, CDR2 YYNGEE. V gave up 3 bases and J gave up 3 bases, with 10 bases separating them. As DNA, the CDR3 is TGTGCCAGCAGCGCCGCCTTGAACTACGAGCAGTACTTC. The encoded protein is CASSAALNYEQYF.

About this clonotype itself: One end of the junction does not line up with germline, which may come from a read error. This chain connects TRBV4-1 to TRBJ2-7, with 9 bases aligning to TRBD1. The germline V gene encodes CDR1 MGHRA and CDR2 YSYEKL. The length of the CDR3 is 15 residues. The CDR3 sequence is CASSQDGTGSYVQYF. The CDR3 region has the DNA TGCGCCAGCAGCCAAGATGGGACAGGGTCCTACGTGCAGTACTTC.

There are a few counts of this clonotype. The chain employs TRBV29-1 and TRBJ2-1; no firm D call. The CDR3 totals 14 residues. Trimming removed 5 bases from V and 6 bases from J, with 17 bases in between. The germline V gene encodes CDR1 SQVTM and CDR2 ANQGSEA. DNA of the CDR3: TGCAGCGTTTATTCTGCGCGGCACGTCAATGAGCAGTTCTTC. It specifies CSVYSARHVNEQFF.

This clonotype was counted only a few times. V usage is TRBV27 and J usage is TRBJ2-7; TRBD2 agrees at 10 bases. Germline V gene lookup returns CDR1 MNHEY and CDR2 SMNVEV (reference sequence). Losses at the gene ends were 4 bases for V and 2 bases for J; bases not matched to a gene: 8. The CDR3 spans 16 residues. CDR3 nucleotide sequence: TGTGCCAGCAGTTCCTTCTCCCTAGCGGGGGCCTACGAGCAGTACTTC. Residues: CASSSFSLAGAYEQYF.

The chain links TRBV19 to TRBJ2-7, with D tentatively TRBD1 (7 bases). The ends were cut back, 3 bases at V and 4 bases at J, with 25 bases in the middle. CDR3 length: 18 amino acids. CDR1 and CDR2 from the germline V gene are LNHDA and SQIVND (reference sequence). The CDR3 region has the DNA TGTGCCAGTAGTATTCTCCTCGGCAGGGGGGAAACGATTTACGAGCAGTACTTC. Translation: CASSILLGRGETIYEQYF. The full variable domain, in which reference TRBV19 and TRBJ2-7 provide the parts outside the CDR3, is DGGITQSPKYLFRKEGQNVTLSCEQNLNHDAMYWYRQDPGQGLRLIYYSQIVNDFQKGDIAEGYSVSREKKESFPLTVTSAQKNPTAFYLCASSILLGRGETIYEQYFGPGTRLTVT.

V usage is TRBV7-2 and J usage is TRBJ1-5; D perhaps matches TRBD1 (5 bases). CDR3 length equals 18 residues. The germline CDR1 and CDR2 sequences are SGHTA and FQGNSA. Trimming removed 2 bases at V and 4 bases at J, with 21 bases between. The CDR3 loop reads CASSLQIISGVNNQPQHF. The CDR3 DNA sequence: TGTGCCAGCAGCTTACAGATAATATCGGGGGTTAATAATCAGCCCCAGCATTTT.

This chain links TRBV20-1 with TRBJ2-3; D is ambiguous. V lost 3 bases, J lost 4 bases, and 23 bases lay in between. CDR3 length: 17 residues. Looked up from germline, CDR1 is DFQATT and CDR2 is SNEGSKA (reference sequence). For the CDR3, the DNA is TGCAGTGCTAGCCGAGTCTCAGAACCTGAGCCCTCAGATACGCAGTATTTT. This translates into CSASRVSEPEPSDTQYF.

The chain is built from TRBV6-2 or TRBV6-3 and TRBJ1-5; 9 bases agree with TRBD1. Trimming took 2 bases from V and 0 from J; bases not matched to a gene: 8. The CDR3 sequence is 18 residues long. Germline assignment: CDR1 MNHEY and CDR2 SVGEGT. The CDR3 spells CASSYNRDRENSNQPQHF. The CDR3 DNA sequence: TGTGCCAGCAGTTACAACCGGGACAGGGAAAATAGCAATCAGCCCCAGCATTTT.

J is TRBJ1-1 and V is TRBV7-9, with unresolved D. The CDR3 runs to 13 residues. V shed 11 bases and J shed 1 base, with 14 bases lying between them. Germline V gene sequence: CDR1 SEHNR, CDR2 FQNEAQ (reference sequence). The CDR3 spells CARRSEANTEAFF. The CDR3 DNA is TGTGCCCGCCGCTCGGAAGCGAACACTGAAGCTTTCTTT.

Worth noting for this clonotype: Possible read error: a much larger clone is one base away. The chain joins TRBV7-9 to TRBJ1-2, with no clear D. With 1 base removed from V and 8 bases from J, the gap between germline ends came to 11 bases. Germline values: CDR1 SEHNR, CDR2 FQNEAQ (reference sequence). The CDR3 runs to 13 residues. The DNA of the CDR3 is TGTGCCAGCAGCTTAGTTGGATCTTCCGGCTACACCTTC. Translation: CASSLVGSSGYTF.

In this sample, this clonotype turned up many times. V is TRBV12-3 or TRBV12-4 and J is TRBJ2-3, with D perhaps given as TRBD1 or TRBD2 (7 bases each). This CDR3 contains 15 residues. Trimming cost V 5 bases and J 1 base, with 13 bases left between them. CDR3 nucleotides: TGTGCCAGCAGTGGGACAGCGGGGCGCACAGATACGCAGTATTTT. It codes for CASSGTAGRTDTQYF.

The sample holds many counts of this clonotype. The chain is built from TRBV20-1 and TRBJ2-3; D is ambiguous. Trimming took 0 bases from V and 2 from J, leaving 27 bases between them. CDR3 size: 20 residues. Germline values: CDR1 DFQATT, CDR2 SNEGSKA (reference sequence). CDR3 DNA sequence: TGCAGTGCTAGAGATAGGGTTAGAATTCCACTCCTCTTAACCACAGATACGCAGTATTTT. The encoded protein is CSARDRVRIPLLLTTDTQYF.